These 27 T cell receptor beta chains share one sample of origin, sequenced in a study of PD-1 blockade in classical Hodgkin lymphoma. Some clones are missing from TCRdb's copy, which holds only in-frame ones; the method was immunoSEQ multiplex PCR. The sample comprises under 40,000 clones, less than 85% of which are singletons, and under 20% rests with the top ten. Each patient relapsed following autologous stem cell transplantation, and prior brentuximab vedotin exposure differed. The sequences come from peripheral blood mononuclear cells (PBMCs), collected before the second cycle of nivolumab. These receptors were taken from a human donor with classical Hodgkin lymphoma.

This clone was counted a single time. This rearrangement joins TRBV19 to TRBJ1-1, with 9 bases identical to TRBD1. Trimming removed 5 bases from V and 4 bases from J; junction bases left unmatched: 11. Germline assignment: CDR1 LNHDA and CDR2 SQIVND (reference sequence). The CDR3 has 16 amino acids. Here the CDR3 DNA reads TGTGCCAGTAGTGTGGATACAGGGGGCCCGGGCACTGAAGCTTTCTTT. It codes for CASSVDTGGPGTEAFF.

V usage is TRBV29-1 and J usage is TRBJ1-1; D uncertain. Trimming cost V 2 bases and J 1 base, with 8 bases left between them. Germline V CDR1 and CDR2: SQVTM, ANQGSEA. The CDR3 sequence is 13 residues long. The CDR3 reads CSVERGKNTEAFF. In nucleotides, the CDR3 is TGCAGCGTTGAAAGAGGGAAGAACACTGAAGCTTTCTTT.

The chain is built from TRBV5-8 and TRBJ2-7; D gene uncertain. The CDR3 spans 14 residues. Per the germline V gene, CDR1 is SGHTS and CDR2 is YDEGEE. V gave up 4 bases and J gave up 0 bases, with 11 bases separating them. CDR3 loop: CASSPRRSSYEQYF. CDR3 bases: TGTGCCAGCAGCCCTAGACGGAGCTCCTACGAGCAGTACTTC.

The DNA for the CDR3 is TGTGCCAGCACCCCCGAGGGGGGAGTATATGGCTACACCTTC. Translating gives CASTPEGGVYGYTF. V is TRBV5-6 and J is TRBJ1-2; a weak D match, TRBD1 (6 bases). The CDR3 is made up of 14 amino acids. Per the germline V gene, CDR1 is SGHDT and CDR2 is YYEEEE. Trimming took off 6 bases at V and 5 bases at J, with 17 bases between the two ends.

The chain carries TRBV29-1 and TRBJ2-2; 7 nucleotides align to TRBD2. CDR1 is SQVTM and CDR2 is ANQGSEA in the germline V gene. The CDR3 runs 16 residues. The junction had 12 bases not matched to a gene; V was cut back by 3 bases and J by 5 bases. CDR3 sequence reads: CSVESATAGWTGELFF. The CDR3, as DNA: TGCAGCGTTGAGTCTGCGACAGCGGGGTGGACCGGGGAGCTGTTTTTT.

The V call is TRBV5-6, the J call TRBJ1-6, with D hard to call. The CDR3 runs to 15 residues. V was pared by 0 bases and J by 4 bases, with 8 bases between. CDR1 and CDR2 (germline): SGHDT, YYEEEE. This CDR3 is CASSLGAPYNSPLHF. The CDR3 nucleotides read TGTGCCAGCAGCTTGGGTGCCCCTTATAATTCACCCCTCCACTTT.

This chain joins TRBV7-2 and TRBJ2-5, with TRBD2 as a possible D gene (6 bases). Per the germline V gene, CDR1 is SGHTA and CDR2 is FQGNSA. V was trimmed by 5 bases and J by 7 bases, leaving 17 bases between them. The CDR3 has 14 amino acids. This CDR3 is CASSPDGGKATQYF. Written as DNA, the CDR3 is TGTGCCAGCAGCCCCGATGGGGGGAAGGCGACCCAGTACTTC. The full variable domain, completed using reference TRBV7-2 and TRBJ2-5, is GAGVSQSPSNKVTEKGKDVELRCDPISGHTALYWYRQSLGQGLEFLIYFQGNSAPDKSGLPSDRFSAERTGGSVSTLTIQRTQQEDSAVYLCASSPDGGKATQYFGPGTRLLVL.

This sequence joins TRBV18 and TRBJ2-3; 15 positions match TRBD2. The CDR3 has 16 residues. CDR1 KGHSH and CDR2 LQKENI come from the germline V gene. V was clipped by 5 bases and J by 5 bases; unmatched bases: 5. Here the CDR3 DNA reads TGTGCCAGCTCATCGGGACTAGCGGGAGGAGAAGATACGCAGTATTTT. Residues: CASSSGLAGGEDTQYF.

The genes are TRBV5-6 and TRBJ2-7; TRBD2 matches at 10 bases. There are 13 residues in the CDR3. The germline V gene encodes CDR1 SGHDT and CDR2 YYEEEE. Unmatched junction bases numbered 3, after V lost 1 base and J lost 8 bases. The CDR3 here is CASSLSGGAQQYF. The CDR3 DNA reads as TGTGCCAGCAGCTTGAGCGGGGGGGCCCAGCAGTACTTC.

This sequence joins TRBV7-2 and TRBJ1-3, with no clear D. The CDR3 runs to 15 residues. Trimming took 1 base from V and 0 from J, leaving 7 bases between them. The germline CDR1 and CDR2 sequences are SGHTA and FQGNSA. The CDR3 protein is CASSLGADSGNTIYF. The CDR3 bases are TGTGCCAGCAGCTTAGGGGCAGACTCTGGAAACACCATATATTTT. The variable domain in full, completed from reference TRBV7-2 and TRBJ1-3, reads GAGVSQSPSNKVTEKGKDVELRCDPISGHTALYWYRQSLGQGLEFLIYFQGNSAPDKSGLPSDRFSAERTGGSVSTLTIQRTQQEDSAVYLCASSLGADSGNTIYFGEGSWLTVV.

The genes are TRBV4-2 and TRBJ2-1; D unclear. V was cut by 0 bases and J by 8 bases, with 8 bases left in between. CDR3 length: 13 residues. Germline CDR1 and CDR2: LGHNA and YNFKEQ. In DNA, the CDR3 is TGTGCCAGCAGCCAAGAAGTGGGATATGAGCAGTTCTTC. This codes for CASSQEVGYEQFF.

This rearrangement joins TRBV27 to TRBJ1-6, with 8 bases that match TRBD1. This CDR3 comprises 15 residues. Trimming removed 4 bases from V and 4 bases from J; junction bases left unmatched: 3. Germline V gene data show CDR1 as MNHEY and CDR2 as SMNVEV (reference sequence). CDR3: CASSWGDRYNSPLHF. DNA of the CDR3: TGTGCCAGCAGTTGGGGGGACAGGTATAATTCACCCCTCCACTTT.

This chain uses TRBV9 with TRBJ1-3; D is unclear. Germline V gene lookup returns CDR1 SGDLS and CDR2 YYNGEE. Between the trimmed V and J ends, which lost 0 bases and 7 bases, there was a span of 17 bases. This CDR3 region has 16 residues. CDR3 region: CASSVAPVVYGNTIYF. The CDR3, as DNA: TGTGCCAGCAGCGTAGCCCCCGTGGTATACGGGAACACCATATATTTT.

This clone was recorded a few times. This chain uses TRBV6-6 with TRBJ2-3, with 8 bases matching TRBD1. The germline CDR1 and CDR2 sequences are MNHNY and SVGAGI (reference sequence). The V segment lost 6 bases and the J segment 0 bases; nucleotides outside the gene matches: 5. The CDR3 has 15 amino acids. The CDR3 nucleotides are TGTGCCAGCAGCCCAGGGGGCGCAAGCACAGATACGCAGTATTTT. Translating it yields CASSPGGASTDTQYF.

This chain links TRBV1 with TRBJ2-6; TRBD1 is the table's D call, not checked against the DNA. TRBV1 is listed as a pseudogene. The CDR3 is made up of 17 amino acids. CDR3 sequence: CTSRIPGLCTKANVLTF. The CDR3 region has the DNA TGCACCAGCAGGATCCCAGGTTTGTGCACAAAGGCCAACGTCCTGACTTTC.

V and J are TRBV5-1 and TRBJ2-2; D ambiguous. This CDR3 spans 13 amino acids. Trimming removed 4 bases at V and 4 bases at J, with 8 bases between. The V gene's germline CDR1 is SGHRS and CDR2 YFSETQ. The CDR3 is CASSPAATGELFF. The CDR3 DNA is TGCGCCAGCAGCCCGGCAGCCACCGGGGAGCTGTTTTTT.

J is TRBJ2-7 and V is TRBV7-8; 13 bases are shared with TRBD2. The V gene's germline CDR1 is SGHVS and CDR2 FQNEAQ. The junction had 5 bases not matched to a gene; V was cut back by 4 bases and J by 2 bases. CDR3 size: 16 residues. CDR3 sequence (DNA): TGTGCCAGCAGCTCCATCGGACTAGCGGGGGCCTACGAGCAGTACTTC. Its translation: CASSSIGLAGAYEQYF.

The J gene is TRBJ1-1, the V gene TRBV7-2, with a possible D match to TRBD1 (5 bases). Germline V gives CDR1 SGHTA, CDR2 FQGNSA. The CDR3 totals 13 residues. The V end was cut by 5 bases, the J end by 1 base, with 8 bases between. CDR3 coding DNA: TGTGCCAGCAGCCAAGACAGGAACACTGAAGCTTTCTTT. It translates to CASSQDRNTEAFF.

The J gene is TRBJ2-1, the V gene TRBV7-3; either TRBD1 or TRBD2 may fit D (5 bases each). Trimming pared 5 bases from V and 8 bases from J, leaving 19 bases between. Germline V gene data show CDR1 as SGHTA and CDR2 as FQGTGA. The CDR3 is made up of 15 amino acids. The CDR3 spells CASSPPGRGTDEQFF. DNA for the CDR3: TGTGCCAGCAGCCCGCCGGGACGAGGTACGGATGAGCAGTTCTTC.

The genes are TRBV7-2 and TRBJ1-2, with D perhaps matching TRBD1 (6 bases). Trimming pared 0 bases from V and 6 bases from J, leaving 14 bases between. Per germline, CDR1 SGHTA and CDR2 FQGNSA. This CDR3 spans 15 amino acids. The CDR3: CASSLATGGGDGYTF. The CDR3 DNA reads as TGTGCCAGCAGCTTAGCGACGGGAGGGGGAGATGGCTACACCTTC.

This chain connects TRBV6-6 to TRBJ1-4; D gene uncertain. The CDR3 is 14 residues long. Deletions cut 3 bases from V and 7 bases from J, with 12 bases between. Per the germline V gene, CDR1 is MNHNY and CDR2 is SVGAGI (reference sequence). The CDR3 bases are TGTGCCAGCAGTTATGGGGAGCGCGGTGAAAAACTGTTTTTT. It is translated as CASSYGERGEKLFF.

The chain joins TRBV9 to TRBJ2-3, with 8 nucleotides matching TRBD2. V gave up 3 bases and J gave up 4 bases; unmatched junction bases: 7. Germline values: CDR1 SGDLS, CDR2 YYNGEE. The CDR3 covers 15 residues. CDR3 in amino acids: CASSGLGLVADTQYF. The CDR3 region has the DNA TGTGCCAGCAGCGGGTTGGGACTAGTAGCAGATACGCAGTATTTT.

The V and J genes are TRBV29-1 and TRBJ1-1; D uncertain. Trimming left V 0 bases short and J 6 bases short, with 11 bases between. This CDR3 contains 13 residues. Germline V gene sequence: CDR1 SQVTM, CDR2 ANQGSEA. CDR3 coding DNA: TGCAGCGTTGAAGAGACATTTGGGTCTGAAGCTTTCTTT. Protein product: CSVEETFGSEAFF.

Notes on this clone: Sequence at one end of the junction differs from germline and may be a read error. The V call is TRBV5-1, the J call TRBJ2-5, with a possible D match to TRBD2 (6 bases). The CDR3 spans 14 residues. Germline-derived CDR1 and CDR2 are SGHRS and YFSETQ. The CDR3 is CASSLGLEQETQYF. CDR3 nucleotide sequence: TGCGCCAGCAGTTTGGGACTGGAACAAGAGACCCAGTACTTC.

The chain joins TRBV7-9 to TRBJ1-5, with 9 bases aligning to TRBD1. Trimming at V came to 6 bases and at J to 6 bases, leaving 3 bases not matched to a gene. CDR1 is SEHNR, CDR2 FQNEAQ, per germline (reference sequence). The CDR3 extends over 13 amino acids. CDR3 bases: TGTGCCAGCAGACGACAGGGGGGTCAGCCCCAGCATTTT. Protein product: CASRRQGGQPQHF.

The rearrangement joins TRBV30 to TRBJ2-3; D is unclear. Per germline, CDR1 GTSNPN and CDR2 SVGIG (reference sequence). This CDR3 is 12 amino acids long. Trimming took 1 base from V and 6 from J, leaving 8 bases between them. The chain's CDR3 is CAWSDSGDTQYF. CDR3 DNA sequence: TGTGCCTGGAGTGACTCCGGGGATACGCAGTATTTT.

This chain connects TRBV4-1 to TRBJ2-1; D possibly uses TRBD1 or TRBD2 (5 bases each). The CDR3 is 14 residues long. Germline V lookup: CDR1 MGHRA, CDR2 YSYEKL. V was trimmed by 4 bases and J by 5 bases, leaving 12 bases between them. CDR3 nucleotides: TGCGCCAGCAGCCGTCAGGTGGGGGACAATGAGCAGTTCTTC. Its protein product is CASSRQVGDNEQFF.